The next 9 T cell receptor beta chains were all read from a single sample in a study of T cell changes during pregnancy in multiple sclerosis. TCRdb's table, derived via immunoSEQ multiplex PCR, lists solely in-frame clones and lacks some. The sample comprises some 69,000 clones, approximately 94% of which are singletons, and over 2% rests with the top ten. The sample in question was peripheral blood, obtained in the second trimester of pregnancy. These receptors were obtained from a female donor in good health, enrolled as a control in a pregnancy study.

The chain combines TRBV6-5 with TRBJ2-1, with 8 bases identical to TRBD1. The V segment lost 6 bases and the J segment 9 bases; nucleotides outside the gene matches: 10. The germline gives CDR1 MNHEY, CDR2 SVGAGI. The CDR3 consists of 14 residues. CDR3 nucleotide sequence: TGTGCCAGCAGGCGACAGGGGTCACAGGGTGAGCAGTTCTTC. It translates to CASRRQGSQGEQFF.

The chain employs TRBV28 and TRBJ1-1; 9 bases align to TRBD1. Per the germline V gene, CDR1 is MDHEN and CDR2 is SYDVKM. The CDR3 covers 18 residues. The V segment lost 2 bases and the J segment 5 bases; nucleotides outside the gene matches: 15. CDR3 amino acids: CASSLLRPGTGSATEAFF. For the CDR3, the DNA is TGTGCCAGCAGTTTACTTCGTCCCGGGACAGGGTCGGCGACTGAAGCTTTCTTT.

This clone was observed a single time. The chain employs TRBV12-5 and TRBJ1-1; D unclear. Germline values: CDR1 LGHNT, CDR2 FRNRAP. The CDR3 runs 15 residues. With 5 bases removed from V and 3 bases from J, the gap between germline ends came to 16 bases. CDR3 sequence: CASGLTSGWDTEAFF. CDR3 in DNA: TGTGCTAGTGGTCTCACCTCCGGGTGGGACACTGAAGCTTTCTTT. Using reference TRBV12-5 and TRBJ1-1 for the parts outside the CDR3, the full variable domain is DARVTQTPRHKVTEMGQEVTMRCQPILGHNTVFWYRQTMMQGLELLAYFRNRAPLDDSGMPKDRFSAEMPDATLATLKIQPSEPRDSAVYFCASGLTSGWDTEAFFGQGTRLTVV.

The chain is built from TRBV28 and TRBJ1-6, with D maybe TRBD1 (5 bases). The V gene's germline CDR1 is MDHEN and CDR2 SYDVKM. The CDR3 has 15 residues. V was shortened by 3 bases and J by 4 bases, with 10 bases between the two germline ends. CDR3 loop: CASSLSQGYNSPLHF. For the CDR3, the DNA is TGTGCCAGCAGTTTGAGTCAGGGTTATAATTCACCCCTCCACTTT.

This chain joins TRBV4-3 and TRBJ1-2, with TRBD1 matching over 7 bases. The germline V gene has CDR1 LGHNA and CDR2 YSLEER. V lost 4 bases and J lost 4; bases outside the gene matches: 6. The CDR3 spans 14 residues. CDR3 sequence reads: CASSLWYRGYGYTF. The CDR3 bases are TGCGCCAGCAGCCTCTGGTACAGGGGCTATGGCTACACCTTC.

V gene TRBV4-3 combines with J gene TRBJ1-3; D is undetermined. Trimming left V 4 bases short and J 0 bases short, with 10 bases between. Per germline, CDR1 LGHNA and CDR2 YSLEER. The CDR3 has 15 amino acids. CDR3 amino acids: CASSRGLDSGNTIYF. CDR3 nucleotide sequence: TGCGCCAGCAGCCGAGGACTGGACTCTGGAAACACCATATATTTT.

This chain connects TRBV5-1 to TRBJ2-1, with 8 bases aligning to TRBD2. The CDR3 sequence is 15 residues long. CDR1 is SGHRS, CDR2 YFSETQ, per germline. Losses at the gene ends were 4 bases for V and 4 bases for J; bases not matched to a gene: 7. CDR3 sequence: CASSGGLAGYNEQFF. DNA for the CDR3: TGCGCCAGCAGCGGGGGATTAGCGGGATACAATGAGCAGTTCTTC.

The chain combines TRBV27 with TRBJ1-2, with TRBD1 matching over 9 bases. The ends lost 3 bases at V and 8 bases at J; junction bases unmatched: 7. Germline V CDR1 and CDR2: MNHEY, SMNVEV (reference sequence). The CDR3 extends over 14 amino acids. The CDR3 DNA is TGTGCCAGCAGTTTGGGACAGGGAATAGGGGGCTACACCTTC. Its translation is CASSLGQGIGGYTF.

V and J are TRBV29-1 and TRBJ1-5; no clear D gene. With 2 bases removed from V and 5 bases from J, the gap between germline ends came to 7 bases. Germline V gene sequence: CDR1 SQVTM, CDR2 ANQGSEA. The CDR3 totals 12 residues. The CDR3 nucleotides read TGCAGCGTTGAAAACGGGGATCAGCCCCAGCATTTT. Translating it yields CSVENGDQPQHF.